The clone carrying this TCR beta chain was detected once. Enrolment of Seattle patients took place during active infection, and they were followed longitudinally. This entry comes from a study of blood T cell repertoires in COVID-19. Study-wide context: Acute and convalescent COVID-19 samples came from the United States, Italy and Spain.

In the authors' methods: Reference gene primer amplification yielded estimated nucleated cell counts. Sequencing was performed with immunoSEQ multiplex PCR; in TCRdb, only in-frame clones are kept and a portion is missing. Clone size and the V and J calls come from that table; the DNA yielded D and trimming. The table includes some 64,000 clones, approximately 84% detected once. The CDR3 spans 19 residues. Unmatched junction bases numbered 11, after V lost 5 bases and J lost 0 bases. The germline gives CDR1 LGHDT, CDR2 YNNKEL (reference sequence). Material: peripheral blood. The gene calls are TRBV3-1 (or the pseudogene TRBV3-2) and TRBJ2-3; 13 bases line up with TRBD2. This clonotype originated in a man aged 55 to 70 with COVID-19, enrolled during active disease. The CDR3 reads CASSSRTGTSGTSTDTQYF. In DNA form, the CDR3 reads TGTGCCAGCAGCTCTCGTACCGGGACTAGCGGGACTAGCACAGATACGCAGTATTTT.